The rows below give T cell receptor beta chains drawn from one sample of a study of T cells in Graves' hyperthyroidism and ophthalmopathy. Each CDR3 protein gets one entry after TCRdb re-called the multiplex PCR reads with MiXCR. This sample yields some 600,000 distinct CDR3 sequences, of which roughly 14% are seen a single time; roughly 5.7% belongs to the top ten. The sample was blood. Every receptor here comes from a woman in her twenties or thirties with Graves' hyperthyroidism that later progressed to Graves' ophthalmopathy. The CDR3 runs from the conserved cysteine through the conserved F or W. The D gene is left open where the match is weak. Expanded clones are given a class, and other clones once, few, many or no size at all.

few 16 TRBJ1-5 TRBV19 TRBD1 CASSSRGGTRNQPQHF TGTGCCAGTAGTTCCAGGGGGGGCACAAGAAATCAGCCCCAGCATTTT
many 14 TRBJ1-1 TRBV19 - CASSIGAGWTEAFF TGTGCCAGTAGTATAGGGGCAGGGTGGACTGAAGCTTTCTTT
few 15 TRBJ2-7 TRBV7-9 - CASSLRTVGVYEQYF TGTGCCAGCAGCCTAAGGACTGTCGGGGTTTACGAGCAATACTTC
many 12 TRBJ2-1 TRBV6-1 - CASRGTSDEQFF TGTGCCAGCAGGGGCACAAGCGATGAGCAGTTCTTC
few 15 TRBJ1-3 TRBV7-2 - CASTTITGSGNTIYF TGTGCCAGCACGACAATTACAGGTTCTGGAAACACCATATATTTT
many 12 TRBJ2-5 TRBV30 - CAWKGGWETQYF TGTGCCTGGAAGGGGGGGTGGGAGACCCAGTACTTC
many 15 TRBJ1-1 TRBV10-2 - CASSESMGINTEAFF TGCGCCAGCAGTGAGTCGATGGGCATCAACACTGAAGCTTTCTTT
- 12 TRBJ2-3 TRBV28 - CAHSTVTDTQYF TGTGCCCATTCGACAGTCACAGATACGCAGTATTTT
few 18 TRBJ2-1 TRBV11-3 TRBD1 CASSIGTGAIPPYNEQFF TGTGCCAGCAGCATAGGGACAGGGGCCATTCCACCCTACAATGAGCAGTTCTTC
many 15 TRBJ2-1 TRBV19 - CASSRGVSSYNEQFF TGTGCCAGTAGTAGGGGGGTTAGCTCCTACAATGAGCAGTTCTTC
- 12 TRBJ2-7 TRBV28 - CASSSEGGEQYF TGTGCCAGCAGTTCCGAGGGTGGCGAGCAGTACTTC
many 14 TRBJ2-5 TRBV6-5 - CASSYSHNRETQYF TGTGCCAGCAGTTACTCGCACAACCGGGAGACCCAGTACTTC
few 21 TRBJ2-1 TRBV24-1 TRBD2 CATSEYGTSGEATHPYNEQFF TGTGCCACCAGTGAATACGGGACTAGCGGAGAGGCTACCCACCCCTACAATGAGCAGTTCTTC
- 14 TRBJ2-1 TRBV19 - CASSIGVGGNEQFF TGTGCCAGTAGTATCGGAGTGGGGGGCAATGAGCAGTTCTTC
- 13 TRBJ1-1 TRBV30 - CAWSVNRPTEAFF TGTGCCTGGAGTGTCAACAGGCCAACTGAAGCTTTCTTT
many 12 TRBJ2-7 TRBV20-1 - CSAREMTYEQYF TGCAGTGCTAGAGAGATGACCTACGAGCAGTACTTC
- 16 TRBJ1-6 TRBV9 - CASSSPGDRWNSPLHF TGTGCCAGCAGCTCACCAGGCGACAGGTGGAATTCACCCCTCCACTTT
many 15 TRBJ2-7 TRBV6-6 - CASSYSGGSGYEQYF TGTGCCAGCAGTTACAGTGGGGGGTCAGGGTACGAGCAGTACTTC
few 12 TRBJ2-2 TRBV3-1 - CASSLFGRELFF TGTGCCAGCAGCCTTTTTGGTCGGGAGCTGTTTTTT
many 18 TRBJ2-1 TRBV24-1 TRBD2 CATSDNPSSGWAYNEQFF TGTGCCACCAGTGATAACCCCTCTAGCGGCTGGGCCTACAATGAGCAGTTCTTC
many 15 TRBJ2-3 TRBV2 TRBD2 CASSRLAARTDTQYF TGTGCCAGCAGCCGACTAGCGGCTCGCACAGATACGCAGTATTTT
few 14 TRBJ1-3 TRBV6-2/TRBV6-3 - CASSRTRAGNTIYF TGTGCCAGCAGCCGGACAAGAGCTGGAAACACCATATATTTT
many 14 TRBJ2-2 TRBV10-3 - CAIGGRVNTGELFF TGTGCCATCGGAGGACGGGTGAACACCGGGGAGCTGTTTTTT
few 15 TRBJ2-3 TRBV28 TRBD2 CASRIHTGGTDTQYF TGTGCCAGCCGAATTCATACGGGGGGGACAGATACGCAGTATTTT
few 16 TRBJ2-1 TRBV9 - CASSVGERPDYNEQFF TGTGCCAGCAGCGTAGGGGAGCGTCCAGACTACAATGAGCAGTTCTTC
- 15 TRBJ1-6 TRBV20-1 TRBD1 CSAAGTGDNNSPLHF TGCAGTGCCGCGGGGACAGGGGATAATAATTCACCCCTCCACTTT
- 13 TRBJ1-1 TRBV18 TRBD1 CASSPKGAGGAFF TGTGCCAGCTCGCCTAAGGGGGCCGGTGGGGCTTTCTTT
many 15 TRBJ1-4 TRBV15 TRBD1 CATSRRQGSNEKLFF TGTGCCACCAGCAGAAGACAGGGATCTAATGAAAAACTGTTTTTT
many 15 TRBJ1-5 TRBV18 - CASSPPGLAGEPQHF TGTGCCAGCTCACCACCGGGCCTTGCCGGGGAGCCCCAGCATTTT